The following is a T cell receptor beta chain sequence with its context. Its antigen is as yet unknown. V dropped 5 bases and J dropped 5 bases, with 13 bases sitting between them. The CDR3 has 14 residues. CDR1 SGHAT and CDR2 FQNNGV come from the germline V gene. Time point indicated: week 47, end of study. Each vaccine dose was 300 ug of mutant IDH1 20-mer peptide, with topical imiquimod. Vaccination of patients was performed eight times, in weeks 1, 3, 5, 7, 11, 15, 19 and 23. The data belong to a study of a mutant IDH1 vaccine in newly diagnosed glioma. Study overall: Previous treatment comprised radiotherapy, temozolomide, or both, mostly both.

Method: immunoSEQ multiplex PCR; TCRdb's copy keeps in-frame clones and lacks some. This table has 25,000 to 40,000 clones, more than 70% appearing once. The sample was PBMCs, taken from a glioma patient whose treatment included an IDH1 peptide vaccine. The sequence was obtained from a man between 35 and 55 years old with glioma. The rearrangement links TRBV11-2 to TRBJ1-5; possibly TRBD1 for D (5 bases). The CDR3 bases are TGTGCCAGCAGCCTTGAACTGGGGCATCAGCCCCAGCATTTT. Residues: CASSLELGHQPQHF.